The next 31 T cell receptor beta chains were all read from a single sample in a study of T cell responses to AZD1222 COVID-19 vaccine. Clones were read by immunoSEQ multiplex PCR, and TCRdb kept only the in-frame ones, dropping some. The repertoire holds over 120,000 clones, with 70% to 90% as singletons. The sequencing used peripheral blood, collected on day 0 of AZD1222 vaccination. These receptors all come from an adult in good health.

The chain combines TRBV10-1 with TRBJ1-1, with D perhaps TRBD1 (6 bases). The germline CDR1 and CDR2 sequences are WNHNN and SYGVQD (reference sequence). The CDR3 spans 19 residues. Between the trimmed V and J ends, which lost 3 bases and 5 bases, there was a span of 28 bases. The CDR3 nucleotides read TGCGCCAGCAGTGATTCACTAGGGGGACGGAGAACTAGTGGGACTGAAGCTTTCTTT. It is translated as CASSDSLGGRRTSGTEAFF.

The chain couples TRBV19 to TRBJ1-6, with D possibly being TRBD1 (6 bases). The CDR3 totals 17 residues. CDR1 is LNHDA and CDR2 is SQIVND in the germline V gene (reference sequence). V was cut by 9 bases and J by 9 bases, with 27 bases left in between. This chain's CDR3 is CARCARPRDIGGSPLHF. As DNA, the CDR3 is TGTGCCAGGTGTGCCCGCCCCCGGGACATAGGGGGTTCACCCCTCCACTTT.

The chain employs TRBV19 and TRBJ2-7; the D is unclear. V was pared by 4 bases and J by 9 bases, with 22 bases between. The CDR3 contains 15 residues. Per germline, CDR1 LNHDA and CDR2 SQIVND (reference sequence). The CDR3 reads CASSTWPLLGTPQYF. CDR3 nucleotide sequence: TGTGCCAGTAGTACTTGGCCGCTGCTTGGTACGCCGCAGTACTTC.

The V call is TRBV5-6, the J call TRBJ2-4, with 8 bases lining up with TRBD2. With 0 bases clipped from V and 7 bases from J, the junction kept 3 bases outside the gene matches. CDR1 and CDR2 (germline): SGHDT, YYEEEE. The CDR3 consists of 14 residues. CDR3 bases: TGTGCCAGCAGCTTGGAGGTAGCGGGGAACATTCAGTACTTC. Translation: CASSLEVAGNIQYF.

The table lists this clone with a few counts. The chain employs TRBV7-2 and TRBJ1-1; D ambiguous. Germline lookup yields CDR1 SGHTA and CDR2 FQGNSA. Trimming shortened V by 5 bases and J by 6 bases, and 13 bases separated the two germline ends. This CDR3 is 13 amino acids long. This CDR3 reads CASSPLRYSEAFF. CDR3 DNA: TGTGCCAGCAGCCCACTGCGGTATTCTGAAGCTTTCTTT.

J is TRBJ2-2 and V is TRBV7-2; D remains unclear. Germline V CDR1 and CDR2: SGHTA, FQGNSA. V was cut by 2 bases and J by 5 bases, with 9 bases left in between. The CDR3 consists of 14 residues. CDR3 residues: CASSLPPRTGELFF. CDR3 in DNA: TGTGCCAGCAGCTTACCCCCAAGGACCGGGGAGCTGTTTTTT.

The V call is TRBV19, the J call TRBJ1-3; D might be TRBD1 (5 bases). The length of the CDR3 is 14 residues. Germline CDR1 and CDR2: LNHDA and SQIVND (reference sequence). V lost 8 bases and J lost 0, with 11 bases in between. The CDR3 is CASWTDNSGNTIYF. CDR3 in DNA: TGTGCCAGTTGGACGGACAACTCTGGAAACACCATATATTTT.

This clone has only a few counts. This chain uses TRBV7-8 with TRBJ1-4; TRBD1 is a possible D gene (5 bases). V lost 5 bases, J lost 0 bases, and 13 bases lay in between. The CDR3 sequence is 16 residues long. The germline V gene has CDR1 SGHVS and CDR2 FQNEAQ. In DNA, the CDR3 is TGTGCCAGCAGCGTGGGACTGGGGGCAACTAATGAAAAACTGTTTTTT. It translates to CASSVGLGATNEKLFF.

V is TRBV5-4 and J is TRBJ1-1, with D uncertain. V shed 0 bases and J shed 0 bases, with 15 bases lying between them. CDR1 and CDR2 from the germline V gene are SGHNT and YYREEE (reference sequence). This CDR3 has 17 residues. CDR3 region: CASSLGTIALMNTEAFF. CDR3 nucleotide sequence: TGTGCCAGCAGCTTGGGGACCATCGCCCTCATGAACACTGAAGCTTTCTTT.

The rearrangement uses TRBV28 and TRBJ1-5, with unresolved D. Germline CDR1 MDHEN, CDR2 SYDVKM. Trimming removed 3 bases at V and 5 bases at J, with 14 bases between. CDR3 length: 15 residues. CDR3 nucleotides: TGTGCCAGCAGTTTCCTCTTTCCGCCAGATCAGCCCCAGCATTTT. As protein: CASSFLFPPDQPQHF.

Notes on this clone: Other DNA sequences in the same sample also yield this CDR3. The gene calls are TRBV3-1 (or the pseudogene TRBV3-2) and TRBJ1-1; TRBD1 matches at 7 bases. The CDR3 spans 13 residues. Germline CDR1 and CDR2: LGHDT and YNNKEL (reference sequence). Germline trimming cut 0 bases from V and 6 bases from J; bases unmatched to any gene: 1. The CDR3 spells CASSQDRGAEAFF. The CDR3 nucleotides are TGTGCCAGCAGCCAAGACAGGGGGGCTGAAGCTTTCTTT.

In its sample, this clone was seen once. The chain uses TRBV5-4 and TRBJ2-7; 11 positions match TRBD2. The V gene end was trimmed by 5 bases and the J gene end by 6 bases; junction bases not matched to a gene: 10. The V gene's germline CDR1 is SGHNT and CDR2 YYREEE (reference sequence). The CDR3 has 15 residues. The CDR3 DNA is TGTGCCAGCAGTCTAAATCCGGGACTAGCGGCCGAGCAGTACTTC. Protein sequence: CASSLNPGLAAEQYF.

The V call is TRBV18, the J call TRBJ1-3; D gene uncertain. Germline values: CDR1 KGHSH, CDR2 LQKENI. The V end lost 2 bases, the J end lost 3 bases, and 11 bases lay between the germline ends. This CDR3 is 15 amino acids long. The DNA for the CDR3 is TGTGCCAGCTCACCAGAAAACGGAATTGGAAACACCATATATTTT. Its translation: CASSPENGIGNTIYF.

The chain joins TRBV5-1 to TRBJ2-3; 11 positions match TRBD2. The germline gives CDR1 SGHRS, CDR2 YFSETQ. The junction had 10 bases not matched to a gene; V was cut back by 0 bases and J by 7 bases. The CDR3 extends over 17 amino acids. The chain's CDR3 is CASSLAGLAGGLNTQYF. CDR3 DNA: TGCGCCAGCAGCTTGGCCGGGCTAGCGGGGGGTCTAAATACGCAGTATTTT.

This chain joins TRBV12-3 or TRBV12-4 and TRBJ2-3; 9 bases align to TRBD1. V was clipped by 8 bases and J by 8 bases; unmatched bases: 8. There are 13 residues in the CDR3. This chain's CDR3 is CASSGTGLPTQYF. As DNA, the CDR3 is TGTGCCAGCTCGGGGACAGGGCTCCCTACGCAGTATTTT.

This rearrangement joins TRBV28 to TRBJ2-3; maybe TRBD2 (5 bases). Germline-derived CDR1 and CDR2 are MDHEN and SYDVKM. Trimming removed 3 bases from V and 0 bases from J, with 16 bases in between. The CDR3 length is 17 residues. The DNA of the CDR3 is TGTGCCAGCAGTTTTGTGCTAGCCGAGACTAGCACAGATACGCAGTATTTT. This codes for CASSFVLAETSTDTQYF.

The V gene is TRBV30, the J gene TRBJ1-2; 9 nucleotides line up with TRBD1. Germline V gene data show CDR1 as GTSNPN and CDR2 as SVGIG (reference sequence). This CDR3 comprises 13 residues. Unmatched junction bases numbered 0, after V lost 0 bases and J lost 4 bases. CDR3 loop: CAWSVQGAYGYTF. CDR3 in DNA: TGTGCCTGGAGTGTACAGGGGGCCTATGGCTACACCTTC.

V usage is TRBV5-1 and J usage is TRBJ2-3; TRBD1 matches at 8 bases. The germline V gene encodes CDR1 SGHRS and CDR2 YFSETQ. This CDR3 is 15 amino acids long. V shed 4 bases, J shed 6 bases, and the junction held 10 bases outside the gene matches. The chain's CDR3 is CASSPDRGKSDTQYF. CDR3 in DNA: TGCGCCAGCAGCCCCGACAGGGGTAAATCGGATACGCAGTATTTT.

The chain carries TRBV4-1 and TRBJ1-3, with D maybe TRBD1 (6 bases). V lost 3 bases to trimming and J lost 0 bases, with 12 bases between them. The germline V gene encodes CDR1 MGHRA and CDR2 YSYEKL. The CDR3 covers 16 residues. CDR3 loop: CASSQGGGTSGNTIYF. DNA for the CDR3: TGCGCCAGCAGCCAGGGGGGCGGGACCTCTGGAAACACCATATATTTT.

The genes are TRBV27 and TRBJ1-5; possibly TRBD1 for D (6 bases). Germline lookup yields CDR1 MNHEY and CDR2 SMNVEV (reference sequence). V was shortened by 6 bases and J by 7 bases, with 19 bases between the two germline ends. CDR3 size: 15 residues. CDR3 nucleotide sequence: TGTGCCAGCAGGGGGGGGCTAGGGGATAGGCAGCCCCAGCATTTT. Residues: CASRGGLGDRQPQHF.

V and J are TRBV4-2 and TRBJ2-5; D gene uncertain. Looked up from germline, CDR1 is LGHNA and CDR2 is YNFKEQ. CDR3 length: 12 residues. V lost 1 base and J 8 bases, leaving 8 bases between the germline ends. The CDR3 DNA reads TGTGCCAGCAGCCAAGTCACGGGCACCCAGTACTTC. Residues: CASSQVTGTQYF.

V usage is TRBV6-6 and J usage is TRBJ1-4; D call uncertain. The CDR3 extends over 11 amino acids. The germline gives CDR1 MNHNY, CDR2 SVGAGI (reference sequence). The germline V and J ends were trimmed by 2 bases and 8 bases, with 3 bases remaining between them. The CDR3: CASSYREKLFF. The CDR3 nucleotides are TGTGCCAGCAGTTACCGGGAAAAACTGTTTTTT.

The chain combines TRBV4-1 with TRBJ2-7, with D perhaps TRBD2 (5 bases). Germline V lookup: CDR1 MGHRA, CDR2 YSYEKL. V was trimmed by 0 bases and J by 2 bases, leaving 14 bases between them. The CDR3 totals 16 residues. The CDR3 nucleotides are TGCGCCAGCAGCCAAGATCCGGTGGACTTGGCCTACGAGCAGTACTTC. It codes for CASSQDPVDLAYEQYF.

The V gene is TRBV6-1, the J gene TRBJ1-3; D remains unclear. V lost 3 bases and J 4 bases, leaving 10 bases between the germline ends. In germline, CDR1 is MNHNS, CDR2 SASEGT. The CDR3 is made up of 14 amino acids. The CDR3 region has the DNA TGTGCCAGCAGTGAGGTCAGCTCAGGAAACACCATATATTTT. Its protein is CASSEVSSGNTIYF.

Turning to this clone: The same CDR3 also results from other DNA sequences found in this sample. This CDR3 is CASSYSASYEQYF. DNA of the CDR3: TGTGCCAGCAGTTACTCCGCCAGCTACGAGCAGTACTTC. The gene calls are TRBV6-5 and TRBJ2-7; D is undetermined. The CDR3 extends over 13 amino acids. CDR1 and CDR2 (germline): MNHEY, SVGAGI. Deletions cut 0 bases from V and 3 bases from J, with 6 bases between.

The V and J genes are TRBV5-1 and TRBJ1-4, with D possibly being TRBD1 (5 bases). Trimming shortened V by 4 bases and J by 7 bases, and 17 bases separated the two germline ends. In germline, CDR1 is SGHRS, CDR2 YFSETQ. The length of the CDR3 is 15 residues. In DNA form, the CDR3 reads TGCGCCAGCAGCCTAGATGTGGGGCAGGGTGAAAAACTGTTTTTT. It is translated as CASSLDVGQGEKLFF.

The count of this clone is one. This rearrangement joins TRBV11-2 to TRBJ1-1, with D hard to call. The CDR3 loop spans 15 amino acids. Germline CDR1 and CDR2: SGHAT and FQNNGV. V dropped 5 bases and J dropped 0 bases, with 13 bases sitting between them. The CDR3 here is CASSQRQLMNTEAFF. The DNA of the CDR3 is TGTGCCAGCAGCCAGAGGCAGCTAATGAACACTGAAGCTTTCTTT.

This chain links TRBV7-8 with TRBJ1-5; D is undetermined. Deletions cut 5 bases from V and 2 bases from J, with 13 bases between. This CDR3 spans 15 amino acids. Per germline, CDR1 SGHVS and CDR2 FQNEAQ. The CDR3 is CASSGWWPGNQPQHF. In DNA, the CDR3 is TGTGCCAGCAGCGGATGGTGGCCTGGCAATCAGCCCCAGCATTTT.

V gene TRBV6-1 combines with J gene TRBJ1-5, with D tentatively TRBD1 (5 bases). The CDR3 totals 14 residues. Germline V lookup: CDR1 MNHNS, CDR2 SASEGT. Trimming stripped 1 base from V and 6 bases from J, with 10 bases between. This CDR3 reads CASSEGGGSQPQHF. The CDR3 DNA reads TGTGCCAGCAGTGAAGGGGGGGGAAGTCAGCCCCAGCATTTT.

This clone appeared a few times. This chain joins TRBV30 and TRBJ1-5; unclear D gene. This CDR3 is built from 15 residues. The V end was cut by 1 base, the J end by 2 bases, with 12 bases between. Germline V gene lookup returns CDR1 GTSNPN and CDR2 SVGIG (reference sequence). The CDR3 loop is CAWSGFGGGNQPQHF. The CDR3, as DNA: TGTGCCTGGAGTGGATTTGGAGGAGGCAATCAGCCCCAGCATTTT.

The V gene is TRBV27, the J gene TRBJ1-1; maybe TRBD1 (6 bases). Trimming removed 5 bases from V and 5 bases from J, with 12 bases in between. This CDR3 is 13 amino acids long. Germline V gives CDR1 MNHEY, CDR2 SMNVEV (reference sequence). The CDR3 spells CASSIQGDTEAFF. CDR3 nucleotides: TGTGCCAGCAGTATACAGGGAGATACTGAAGCTTTCTTT.